Below, 10 T cell receptor beta chains from the same sample are listed, as sequenced in a study of blood T cell repertoires in COVID-19. Produced via immunoSEQ multiplex PCR; TCRdb's table is partial and in-frame only. The table includes some 200,000 clones, roughly 81% detected once. The sequenced sample was peripheral blood. Source of these receptors: an elderly woman with COVID-19, enrolled during active disease.

This sequence joins TRBV30 and TRBJ1-4; D might be TRBD1 (5 bases). Trimming took 2 bases from V and 8 from J, leaving 15 bases between them. CDR3 size: 14 residues. Germline values: CDR1 GTSNPN, CDR2 SVGIG (reference sequence). The CDR3 protein is CAWSLGGDSEKLFF. For the CDR3, the DNA is TGTGCCTGGAGTCTGGGAGGGGATAGCGAAAAACTGTTTTTT. The entire variable domain, with the rest obtained from reference TRBV30 and TRBJ1-4, is as follows: SQTIHQWPATLVQPVGSPLSLECTVEGTSNPNLYWYRQAAGRGLQLLFYSVGIGQISSEVPQNLSASRPQDRQFILSSKKLLLSDSGFYLCAWSLGGDSEKLFFGSGTQLSVL.

The CDR3 nucleotides are TGTGCCATCAGTGAGCTGGACAGGGTAGGAGAAAAACTGTTTTTT. It translates to CAISELDRVGEKLFF. This chain links TRBV10-3 with TRBJ1-4; 8 bases fit TRBD1. Germline V gene sequence: CDR1 ENHRY, CDR2 SYGVKD. Trimming removed 2 bases from V and 8 bases from J; junction bases left unmatched: 7. This CDR3 contains 15 residues.

The chain uses TRBV21-1 and TRBJ2-5; TRBD1 reflects the table's D call only, with no check against the DNA. TRBV21-1 represents a pseudogene. The CDR3 covers 14 residues. The CDR3 DNA sequence: TGTGCCAGCAGCAAAGGGCCTTCTCAAGAGACCCAGTACTTC. Encoded protein: CASSKGPSQETQYF.

The chain has TRBV3-1 (or the pseudogene TRBV3-2) and TRBJ2-3; D uncertain. The germline V gene encodes CDR1 LGHDT and CDR2 YNNKEL (reference sequence). The V end was cut by 1 base, the J end by 0 bases, with 11 bases between. The CDR3 has 16 amino acids. The CDR3 reads CASSQVAGESTDTQYF. CDR3 nucleotide sequence: TGTGCCAGCAGCCAAGTCGCCGGAGAAAGCACAGATACGCAGTATTTT.

V gene TRBV28 combines with J gene TRBJ2-5; 10 nucleotides line up with TRBD2. In germline, CDR1 is MDHEN, CDR2 SYDVKM. Unmatched junction bases numbered 5, after V lost 2 bases and J lost 5 bases. The CDR3 totals 15 residues. The CDR3 region has the DNA TGTGCCAGCAGTTTACTTAGCGGGAGGTGGGAGACCCAGTACTTC. Residues: CASSLLSGRWETQYF.

This chain links TRBV19 with TRBJ2-7; 10 bases agree with TRBD1. CDR3 length equals 15 residues. Germline V gene sequence: CDR1 LNHDA, CDR2 SQIVND (reference sequence). V dropped 10 bases and J dropped 7; count of bases not matched to a gene: 16. The CDR3 here is CATSFPGQGSAEQYF. CDR3 in DNA: TGTGCCACCTCATTCCCGGGACAGGGGTCCGCGGAGCAGTACTTC.

The chain carries TRBV7-8 and TRBJ2-1; D perhaps matches TRBD1 (5 bases). V gave up 5 bases and J gave up 5 bases, with 19 bases separating them. The CDR3 is made up of 16 amino acids. CDR1 is SGHVS, CDR2 FQNEAQ, per germline. The CDR3 sequence: CASSTRRFRDNNEQFF. The CDR3 DNA reads as TGTGCCAGCAGCACACGCCGCTTCAGGGATAACAATGAGCAGTTCTTC.

The CDR3 sequence is CASSPRTGDYGYTF. The CDR3 DNA reads TGTGCCAGCAGCCCGCGGACAGGGGACTATGGCTACACCTTC. The V call is TRBV5-4, the J call TRBJ1-2, with TRBD1 matching over 9 bases. The CDR3 is made up of 14 amino acids. From germline, CDR1 is SGHNT and CDR2 YYREEE (reference sequence). After removal of 4 bases from V and 3 bases from J, the junction contained 4 bases not matched to a gene.

V and J are TRBV6-2 or TRBV6-3 and TRBJ2-5, with 9 bases matching TRBD2. Trimming at V came to 0 bases and at J to 5 bases, leaving 1 base not matched to a gene. This CDR3 spans 14 amino acids. Germline values: CDR1 MNHEY, CDR2 SVGEGT. Written as DNA, the CDR3 is TGTGCCAGCAGTTACTCGAGCGGGGGGGAGACCCAGTACTTC. This encodes CASSYSSGGETQYF.

Here the CDR3 reads CASSQEWLGGGVEKLFF. CDR3 nucleotides: TGTGCCAGCAGCCAAGAATGGCTGGGGGGGGGCGTTGAAAAACTGTTTTTT. The V and J genes are TRBV4-2 and TRBJ1-4; a weak D match, TRBD1 (6 bases). Germline CDR1 LGHNA, CDR2 YNFKEQ. CDR3 size: 17 residues. Trimming removed 0 bases from V and 7 bases from J, with 18 bases in between.